Listed here are 10 T cell receptor beta chains from one sample, sequenced in a study of T-cell reconstitution after alpha-beta-depleted transplantation in children. Unique molecular identifiers were used in preparing the TCRbeta library. TCRdb re-called the PCR reads through MiXCR, storing one row per CDR3 protein. This table holds 700,000 to 950,000 distinct CDR3 sequences, around 17% found once. The source material was PBMCs, mostly from graft donor cells, sampled 360 days after TCRalphabeta/CD19-depleted stem cell transplant. The receptor set was obtained from a male patient younger than 18 who had a stem cell transplant for acute lymphoblastic leukemia, so the T cells may come from the graft donor.

This clonotype was detected many times. The chain uses TRBV20-1 and TRBJ2-7; tentatively, D is TRBD2 (5 bases). This CDR3 comprises 15 residues. Trimming removed 6 bases at V and 0 bases at J, with 18 bases between. The V gene's germline CDR1 is DFQATT and CDR2 SNEGSKA (reference sequence). As DNA, the CDR3 is TGCAGTGCGCTTTTATCGCGGGTGAGCTCCTACGAGCAGTACTTC. Protein sequence: CSALLSRVSSYEQYF.

The V call is TRBV5-1, the J call TRBJ2-1; TRBD2 might be the D (6 bases). Trimming pared 4 bases from V and 8 bases from J, leaving 19 bases between. Germline V lookup: CDR1 SGHRS, CDR2 YFSETQ. The CDR3 is made up of 15 amino acids. The chain's CDR3 is CASSTRDSGWDEQFF. Here the CDR3 DNA reads TGCGCCAGCAGCACCCGGGACTCCGGTTGGGATGAGCAGTTCTTC.

The sample holds a few counts of this clonotype. V gene TRBV5-4 combines with J gene TRBJ2-7; no definite D call. CDR1 SGHNT and CDR2 YYREEE come from the germline V gene (reference sequence). V lost 2 bases and J 3 bases, leaving 9 bases between the germline ends. This CDR3 is 13 amino acids long. The CDR3 sequence: CASSFDSGYEQYF. The CDR3 DNA reads as TGTGCCAGCAGCTTTGATAGTGGCTACGAGCAGTACTTC.

This clonotype was counted ten times or more. The genes are TRBV7-3 and TRBJ2-1, with D hard to call. V was cut by 2 bases and J by 4 bases, with 12 bases left in between. Germline V lookup: CDR1 SGHTA, CDR2 FQGTGA. CDR3 size: 15 residues. CDR3 DNA: TGTGCCAGCAGCTTATATGTAGCCAAGTACAATGAGCAGTTCTTC. Amino acids: CASSLYVAKYNEQFF.

The genes are TRBV2 and TRBJ2-7, with a weak D call TRBD1 (5 bases). Trimming took off 3 bases at V and 3 bases at J, with 9 bases between the two ends. CDR1 SNHLY and CDR2 FYNNEI come from the germline V gene. The CDR3 is made up of 13 amino acids. This chain's CDR3 is CASSDTTGYEQYF. DNA for the CDR3: TGTGCCAGCAGTGATACTACAGGCTACGAGCAGTACTTC.

This clonotype has ten or more counts. This rearrangement joins TRBV4-1 to TRBJ2-1, with D uncertain. The V gene lost 0 bases and the J gene lost 5 bases, with 14 bases spanning the gap. Germline V lookup: CDR1 MGHRA, CDR2 YSYEKL. CDR3 length: 16 residues. CDR3 in DNA: TGCGCCAGCAGCCAAGAAACTACCACTCTAAACAATGAGCAGTTCTTC. As protein: CASSQETTTLNNEQFF.

This rearrangement joins TRBV6-5 to TRBJ2-5; no reliable D call. In germline, CDR1 is MNHEY, CDR2 SVGAGI. Trimming stripped 0 bases from V and 0 bases from J, with 11 bases between. CDR3 length: 16 amino acids. The CDR3 loop is CASSYSEYGDQETQYF. The CDR3, as DNA: TGTGCCAGCAGTTACTCCGAGTATGGGGACCAAGAGACCCAGTACTTC.

The chain is built from TRBV20-1 and TRBJ2-7; no reliable D call. Trimming stripped 6 bases from V and 4 bases from J, with 16 bases between. The CDR3 is made up of 13 amino acids. The germline CDR1 and CDR2 sequences are DFQATT and SNEGSKA (reference sequence). CDR3 residues: CSAIRDATYEQYF. For the CDR3, the DNA is TGCAGTGCCATCCGAGATGCTACTTACGAGCAGTACTTC.

The chain is built from TRBV15 and TRBJ1-1, with D possibly being TRBD1 (6 bases). This CDR3 is built from 18 residues. The V gene's germline CDR1 is LNHNV and CDR2 YYDKDF (reference sequence). V lost 3 bases to trimming and J lost 1 base, with 21 bases between them. CDR3 nucleotides: TGTGCCACCAGCAGTAAGGCAGTATACAGGGTCAAGAACACTGAAGCTTTCTTT. Its translation is CATSSKAVYRVKNTEAFF.

This clonotype was seen more than once but under ten times. The chain links TRBV29-1 to TRBJ2-5; D is uncertain. Germline values: CDR1 SQVTM, CDR2 ANQGSEA. Between the trimmed V and J ends, which lost 6 bases and 5 bases, there was a span of 10 bases. This CDR3 spans 11 amino acids. CDR3 region: CSVEEGETQYF. The CDR3 bases are TGCAGCGTAGAGGAAGGGGAGACCCAGTACTTC. Full variable domain (outside the CDR3, taken from reference TRBV29-1 and TRBJ2-5): SAVISQKPSRDICQRGTSLTIQCQVDSQVTMMFWYRQQPGQSLTLIATANQGSEATYESGFVIDKFPISRPNLTFSTLTVSNMSPEDSSIYLCSVEEGETQYFGPGTRLLVL.